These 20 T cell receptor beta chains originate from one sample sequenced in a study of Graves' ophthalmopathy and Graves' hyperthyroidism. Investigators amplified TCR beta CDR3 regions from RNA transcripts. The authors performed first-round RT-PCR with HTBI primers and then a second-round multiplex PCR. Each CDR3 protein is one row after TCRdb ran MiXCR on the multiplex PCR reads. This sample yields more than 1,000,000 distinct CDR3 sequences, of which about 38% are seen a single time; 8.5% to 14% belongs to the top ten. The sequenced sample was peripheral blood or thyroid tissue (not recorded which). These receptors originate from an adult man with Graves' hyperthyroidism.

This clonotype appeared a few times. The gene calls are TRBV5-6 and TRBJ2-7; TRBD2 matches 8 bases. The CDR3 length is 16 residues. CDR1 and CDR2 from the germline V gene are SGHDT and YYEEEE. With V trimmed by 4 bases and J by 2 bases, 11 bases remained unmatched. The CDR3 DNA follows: TGTGCCAGCAGCATCGGGTCGGGGGGGCTTGCCTACGAGCAGTACTTC. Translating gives CASSIGSGGLAYEQYF.

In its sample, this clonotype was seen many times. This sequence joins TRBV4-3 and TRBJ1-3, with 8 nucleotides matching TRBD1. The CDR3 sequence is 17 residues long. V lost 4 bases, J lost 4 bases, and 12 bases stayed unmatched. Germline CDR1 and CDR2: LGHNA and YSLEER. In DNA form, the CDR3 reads TGCGCCAGCAGCCTACACAACTCGGGACAGGCGGGAAACACCATATATTTT. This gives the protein CASSLHNSGQAGNTIYF.

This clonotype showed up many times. The CDR3 loop is CASSLVGAQRRETQYF. In DNA form, the CDR3 reads TGTGCCAGCAGCTTAGTGGGGGCCCAAAGACGGGAGACCCAGTACTTC. The chain joins TRBV7-9 to TRBJ2-5; D might be TRBD1 (6 bases). Trimming left V 1 base short and J 5 bases short, with 17 bases between. The germline CDR1 and CDR2 sequences are SEHNR and FQNEAQ (reference sequence). The CDR3 loop spans 16 amino acids.

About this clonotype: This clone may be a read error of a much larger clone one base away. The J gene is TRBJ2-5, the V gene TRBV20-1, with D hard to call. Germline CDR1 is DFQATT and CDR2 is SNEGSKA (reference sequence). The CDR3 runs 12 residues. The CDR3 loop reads CSATDQQGTQYF. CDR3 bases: TGCAGTGCTACGGACCAACAAGGGACCCAGTACTTC.

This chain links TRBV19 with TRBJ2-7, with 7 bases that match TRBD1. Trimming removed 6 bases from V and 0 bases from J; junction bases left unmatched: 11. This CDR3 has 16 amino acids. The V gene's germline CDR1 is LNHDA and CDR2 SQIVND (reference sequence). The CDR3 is CASSVAGTVSSYEQYF. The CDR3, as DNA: TGTGCCAGTAGCGTCGCCGGGACAGTAAGCTCCTACGAGCAGTACTTC. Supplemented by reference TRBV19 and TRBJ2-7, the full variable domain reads DGGITQSPKYLFRKEGQNVTLSCEQNLNHDAMYWYRQDPGQGLRLIYYSQIVNDFQKGDIAEGYSVSREKKESFPLTVTSAQKNPTAFYLCASSVAGTVSSYEQYFGPGTRLTVT.

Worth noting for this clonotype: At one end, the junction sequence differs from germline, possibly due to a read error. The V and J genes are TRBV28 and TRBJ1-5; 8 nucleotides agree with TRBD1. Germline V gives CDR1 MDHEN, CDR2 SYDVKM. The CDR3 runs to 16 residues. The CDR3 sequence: CASRFAGGGSNQPQHF. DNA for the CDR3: TGTGCCAGCCGTTTTGCAGGGGGCGGGAGCAATCAGCCCCAGCATTTT. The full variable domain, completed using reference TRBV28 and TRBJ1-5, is DVKVTQSSRYLVKRTGEKVFLECVQDMDHENMFWYRQDPGLGLRLIYFSYDVKMKEKGDIPEGYSVSREKKERFSLILESASTNQTSMYLCASRFAGGGSNQPQHFGDGTRLSIL.

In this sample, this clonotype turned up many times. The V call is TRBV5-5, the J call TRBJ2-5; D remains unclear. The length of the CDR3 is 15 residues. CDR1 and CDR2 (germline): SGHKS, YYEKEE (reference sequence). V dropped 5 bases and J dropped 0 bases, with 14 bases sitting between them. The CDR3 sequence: CASSDKRVDQETQYF. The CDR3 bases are TGTGCCAGCAGTGACAAGCGCGTCGACCAAGAGACCCAGTACTTC.

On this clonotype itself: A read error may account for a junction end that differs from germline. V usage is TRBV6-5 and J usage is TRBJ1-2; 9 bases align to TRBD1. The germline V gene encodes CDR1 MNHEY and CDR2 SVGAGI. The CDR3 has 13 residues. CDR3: CAGSYRDREGYTF. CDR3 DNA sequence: TGTGCCGGCAGTTACCGGGACAGGGAGGGCTACACCTTC.

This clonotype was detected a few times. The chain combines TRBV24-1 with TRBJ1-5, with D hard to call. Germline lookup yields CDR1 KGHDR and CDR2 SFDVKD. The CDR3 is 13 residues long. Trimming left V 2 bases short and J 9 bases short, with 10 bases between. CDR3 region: CATSDSGSRPQHF. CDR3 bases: TGTGCCACCAGTGATTCTGGCAGCCGGCCCCAGCATTTT.

CDR3 protein: CAISESEGTVVAEKLFF. DNA for the CDR3: TGTGCCATCAGTGAGTCCGAGGGGACTGTGGTAGCGGAAAAACTGTTTTTT. The chain recombines TRBV10-3 with TRBJ1-4, with TRBD1 as a possible D gene (5 bases). Trimming left V 0 bases short and J 8 bases short, with 19 bases between. The length of the CDR3 is 17 residues. The germline V gene has CDR1 ENHRY and CDR2 SYGVKD.

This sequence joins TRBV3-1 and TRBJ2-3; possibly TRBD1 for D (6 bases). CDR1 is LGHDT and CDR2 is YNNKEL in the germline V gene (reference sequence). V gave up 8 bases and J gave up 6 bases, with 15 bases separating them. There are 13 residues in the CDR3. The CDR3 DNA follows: TGTGCCAGCGCACAGGGTCAGGCGGATACGCAGTATTTT. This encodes CASAQGQADTQYF.

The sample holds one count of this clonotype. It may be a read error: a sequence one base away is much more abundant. In DNA form, the CDR3 reads TGCAGTGCTAGAGAGGGGGCAGGGAACTCACCCCTCCACTTT. Protein sequence: CSAREGAGNSPLHF. This chain joins TRBV20-1 and TRBJ1-6; a possible D gene is TRBD1 (6 bases). Germline V gives CDR1 DFQATT, CDR2 SNEGSKA (reference sequence). V was clipped by 0 bases and J by 10 bases, with 13 bases between them. This CDR3 is 14 amino acids long.

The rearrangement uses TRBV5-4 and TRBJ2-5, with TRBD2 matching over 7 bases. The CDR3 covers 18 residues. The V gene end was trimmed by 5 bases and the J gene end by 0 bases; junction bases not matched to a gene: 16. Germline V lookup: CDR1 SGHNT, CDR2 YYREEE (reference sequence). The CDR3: CASSPTLGQRDYQETQYF. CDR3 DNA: TGTGCCAGCAGTCCTACCCTCGGCCAGCGGGACTACCAAGAGACCCAGTACTTC.

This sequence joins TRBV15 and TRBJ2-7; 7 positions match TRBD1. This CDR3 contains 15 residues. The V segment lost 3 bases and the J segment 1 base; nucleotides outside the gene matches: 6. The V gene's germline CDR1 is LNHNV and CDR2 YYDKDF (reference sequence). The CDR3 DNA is TGTGCCACCAGCAGTGCCTCGGGACAGTCCTACGAGCAGTACTTC. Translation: CATSSASGQSYEQYF. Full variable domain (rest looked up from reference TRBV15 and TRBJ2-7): DAMVIQNPRYQVTQFGKPVTLSCSQTLNHNVMYWYQQKSSQAPKLLFHYYDKDFNNEADTPDNFQSRRPNTSFCFLDIRSPGLGDTAMYLCATSSASGQSYEQYFGPGTRLTVT.

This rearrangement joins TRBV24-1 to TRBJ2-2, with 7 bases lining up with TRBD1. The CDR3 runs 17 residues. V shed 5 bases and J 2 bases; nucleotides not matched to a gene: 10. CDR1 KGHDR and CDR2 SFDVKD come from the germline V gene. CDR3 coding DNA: TGTGCCACCAGTGGTCCCCCGGGACAGCTCAACACCGGGGAGCTGTTTTTT. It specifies CATSGPPGQLNTGELFF.

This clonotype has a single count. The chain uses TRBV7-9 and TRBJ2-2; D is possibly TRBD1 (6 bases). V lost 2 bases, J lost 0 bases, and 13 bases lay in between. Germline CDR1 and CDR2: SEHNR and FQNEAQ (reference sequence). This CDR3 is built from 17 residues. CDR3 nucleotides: TGTGCCAGCAGCTTAAAGGGACAAGCCACGAACACCGGGGAGCTGTTTTTT. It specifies CASSLKGQATNTGELFF.

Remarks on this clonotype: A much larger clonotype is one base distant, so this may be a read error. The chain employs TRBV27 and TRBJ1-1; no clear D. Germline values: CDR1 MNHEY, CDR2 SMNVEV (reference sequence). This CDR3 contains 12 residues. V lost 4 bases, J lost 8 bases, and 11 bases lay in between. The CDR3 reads CASSSNSGEAFF. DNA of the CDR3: TGTGCCAGCAGTTCAAATAGCGGCGAAGCTTTCTTT.

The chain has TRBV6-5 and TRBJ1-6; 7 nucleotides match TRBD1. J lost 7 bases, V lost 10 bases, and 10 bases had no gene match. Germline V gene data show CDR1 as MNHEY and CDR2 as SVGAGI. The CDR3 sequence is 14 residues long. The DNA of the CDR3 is TGTGCCACCCAGAGACAGGGCGCGAATTCACCCCTCCACTTT. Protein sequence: CATQRQGANSPLHF.

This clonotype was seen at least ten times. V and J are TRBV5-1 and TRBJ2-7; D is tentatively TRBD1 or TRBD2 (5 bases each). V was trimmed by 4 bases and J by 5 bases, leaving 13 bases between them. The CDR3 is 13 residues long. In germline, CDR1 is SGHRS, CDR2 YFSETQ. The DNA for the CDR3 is TGCGCCAGCAGCAGGGACCAGCTCGACGAGCAGTACTTC. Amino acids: CASSRDQLDEQYF.

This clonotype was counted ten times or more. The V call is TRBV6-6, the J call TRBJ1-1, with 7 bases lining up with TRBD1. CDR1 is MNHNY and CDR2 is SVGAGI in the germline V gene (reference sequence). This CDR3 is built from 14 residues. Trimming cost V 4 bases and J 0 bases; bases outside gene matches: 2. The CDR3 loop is CASSFGTVNTEAFF. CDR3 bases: TGTGCCAGCAGTTTTGGGACAGTGAACACTGAAGCTTTCTTT.